What follows are 28 T cell receptor beta chains derived from one specimen sequenced in a study of CD8+ T cells in alopecia areata. In each case, RNA was isolated and then reverse transcribed into cDNA as the sequencing template. Measured with immunoSEQ multiplex PCR; TCRdb has only the in-frame clones, and not every one. The data show around 300,000 clones, with none appearing a single time. After pooling, cutaneous lymph node cells were sorted with CD4, CD8alpha, NKG2D, NKG2ACE and other markers. The material sequenced was CD4+ T cells sorted from a lymph node. The source is a C3H/HeJ mouse with alopecia areata. For the strain, the MHC haplotype given is H2-k.

This clone was observed many times. All gene names here are mouse names. The CDR3 goes on 4 residues after the read ends, and that part is filled in from the germline J gene. The V and J genes are TRBV17 and TRBJ2-1; TRBD1 agrees at 9 bases. This CDR3 comprises 14 residues. Germline V CDR1 and CDR2: MNHDT, YYDKIL. The V gene end was trimmed by 1 base and the J gene end by 6 bases; junction bases not matched to a gene: 1. The CDR3 region is CASSRGDRVAEQFF. The part of the CDR3 DNA that was read is TGTGCTAGCAGTAGAGGGGACAGGGTTGCT.

This clone has just a few counts. The gene names given are mouse names. The observed sequence ends 4 residues before the CDR3 terminus, with the missing tail filled in from the germline J gene. The chain employs TRBV13-3 and TRBJ2-1; TRBD1 aligns across 8 bases. The V gene's germline CDR1 is NNHDY and CDR2 SYVADS. The CDR3 sequence is 15 residues long. V was clipped by 5 bases and J by 0 bases; unmatched bases: 4. The CDR3 here is CASRKQGVNYAEQFF. The CDR3 DNA, read in part, is TGTGCCAGCAGGAAACAGGGGGTTAACTATGCT.

This clone was counted between two and nine times. Each gene name is a mouse one. From the germline J gene comes the end of the CDR3, since the read stops 4 residues before it. The V gene is TRBV13-1, the J gene TRBJ2-2; D is perhaps TRBD1 (6 bases). V was cut by 2 bases and J by 4 bases, with 12 bases left in between. The CDR3 consists of 15 residues. Per the germline V gene, CDR1 is NSHNY and CDR2 is SYGAGN. The CDR3 spells CASSEQGKATGQLYF. The covered CDR3 bases are TGTGCCAGCAGTGAGCAGGGGAAGGCCACCGGG.

With respect to this clone: Gene and germline names: mouse. Read data end 4 residues before the CDR3 end; the end is taken from the germline J gene. The J gene is TRBJ2-7, the V gene TRBV13-2; perhaps TRBD2 as D (7 bases). CDR1 is NNHNN and CDR2 is SYGAGS in the germline V gene (reference sequence). There are 14 residues in the CDR3. The CDR3 DNA, read in part, is TGTGCCAGCGGTGATGTGGGGGGCGCTTAT. The encoded protein is CASGDVGGAY. The full CDR3 protein reads CASGDVGGAYEQYF.

A remark on this clone: Gene names and germline match the mouse. The CDR3 DNA, read in part, is TGTGCCAGCACCCGACAGGGTCTAAACACCGGG. Amino acid sequence: CASTRQGLNTG. The whole CDR3 reads CASTRQGLNTGQLYF. The V and J genes are TRBV19 and TRBJ2-2; the match to TRBD1 covers 7 bases. Coverage ceases 4 residues before the CDR3 finishes, and the germline J gene fills in the end. V lost 6 bases and J lost 1; bases outside the gene matches: 6. Germline V gene lookup returns CDR1 FNHDT and CDR2 SITEND (reference sequence). This CDR3 comprises 15 residues.

There are a few counts of this clone. These gene names are mouse names. The read terminates 4 residues ahead of where the CDR3 ends, so the germline J gene completes it. The V call is TRBV13-3, the J call TRBJ2-3; possibly TRBD2 for D (5 bases). There are 16 residues in the CDR3. V was trimmed by 1 base and J by 0 bases, leaving 12 bases between them. Germline V gives CDR1 NNHDY, CDR2 SYVADS. This chain's CDR3 is CASSDQDFTSAETLYF. CDR3 DNA, as far as it was read: TGTGCCAGCAGTGATCAGGACTTTACTAGTGCAGAA.

This clone was counted only a few times. Mouse gene names and germline throughout. Coverage ceases 4 residues before the CDR3 finishes, and the germline J gene fills in the end. Other DNA sequences in this specimen translate into the identical CDR3. This chain uses TRBV31 with TRBJ2-1; 7 positions match TRBD1. This CDR3 is 13 amino acids long. CDR1 and CDR2 (germline): GKSSPN, SITVG. V lost 0 bases to trimming and J lost 4 bases; unmatched junction nucleotides: 0. The CDR3 region is CAWSLTGYAEQFF. The part of the CDR3 DNA that was read is TGTGCCTGGAGTCTGACAGGGTATGCT.

This clone was counted only a few times. Any gene name here is a mouse gene name. The read halts 4 residues ahead of the CDR3 end, with the missing end drawn from the germline J gene. This CDR3 is also generated by other DNA sequences in the sample. The V and J genes are TRBV12-1 and TRBJ1-2; 7 positions match TRBD1. The J segment lost 0 bases and the V segment lost 0 bases, leaving 3 bases of the junction unmatched. Per the germline V gene, CDR1 is SGHSN and CDR2 is HYEKVE. The CDR3 spans 15 residues. CDR3 bases read: TGTGCCAGCTCTCTCGGGCAGGGGGCAAACTCC. Amino acids: CASSLGQGANS. The complete CDR3 reads CASSLGQGANSDYTF. Complete variable domain (other parts from reference TRBV12-1 and TRBJ1-2): DSGVVQSPRHIIKEKGGRSVLTCIPISGHSNVVWYQQTLGKELKFLIQHYEKVERDKGFLPSRFSVQQFDDYHSEMNMSALELEDSAMYFCASSLGQGANSDYTFGSGTRLLVI.

This clone was detected a few times. Gene and germline names: mouse. The read halts 4 residues ahead of the CDR3 end, with the missing end drawn from the germline J gene. This rearrangement joins TRBV19 to TRBJ2-5; D might be TRBD1 (5 bases). The CDR3 is made up of 13 amino acids. Germline-derived CDR1 and CDR2 are FNHDT and SITEND (reference sequence). This CDR3 reads CASSSREADTQYF. The part of the CDR3 DNA that was read is TGTGCCAGCAGTTCCAGGGAGGCGGAC. Variable domain in full (rest from reference TRBV19 and TRBJ2-5): GGIITQTPKFLIGQEGQKLTLKCQQNFNHDTMYWYRQDSGKGLRLIYYSITENDLQKGDLSEGYDASREKKSSFSLTVTSAQKNEMAVFLCASSSREADTQYFGPGTRLLVL.

Remarks on this clone: Genes here carry mouse names. The sequenced fragment ends 4 residues before the CDR3 boundary, so the rest is inferred from the germline J gene. Additional DNA sequences in this sample encode the identical CDR3. The chain has TRBV4 and TRBJ1-2, with D maybe TRBD1 (5 bases). The CDR3 contains 14 residues. V lost 3 bases and J lost 0, with 8 bases in between. Germline assignment: CDR1 LGHDT and CDR2 YNNKQL (reference sequence). The CDR3 spells CASSYRGANSDYTF. CDR3 DNA, as far as it was read: TGTGCCAGCAGCTATCGGGGGGCAAACTCC. The whole variable domain, filled in from reference TRBV4 and TRBJ1-2, reads ETAVFQTPNYHVTQVGNEVSFNCKQTLGHDTMYWYKQDSKKLLKIMFSYNNKQLIVNETVPRRFSPQSSDKAHLNLRIKSVEPEDSAVYLCASSYRGANSDYTFGSGTRLLVI.

This clone was observed a handful of times. Gene names and germline refer to mouse. The read comes to an end 3 residues before the CDR3 does, leaving the germline J gene to fill in the end. The chain combines TRBV1 with TRBJ1-6; TRBD1 matches 7 bases. TRBJ1-6 falls under the ORF class, with uncertain function. Germline V gene lookup returns CDR1 NSQYPW and CDR2 LRSPGD (reference sequence). Trimming took 2 bases from V and 6 from J; bases not matched to a gene: 4. The CDR3 extends over 15 amino acids. The CDR3 here is CTCSAQGEGNSPLYF. CDR3 DNA (partial): TGCACCTGCAGTGCACAGGGGGAGGGTAATTCGCCC.

Many counts were recorded for this clone. Mouse gene names apply. The read stops 4 residues short of the end of the CDR3; the missing end is completed from the germline J gene. The chain joins TRBV17 to TRBJ2-3, with no clear D. The CDR3 loop spans 14 amino acids. Germline CDR1 is MNHDT and CDR2 is YYDKIL. V was pared by 1 base and J by 0 bases, with 5 bases between. CDR3 sequence reads: CASSRANSAETLYF. The CDR3 DNA, read in part, is TGTGCTAGCAGTAGAGCCAATAGTGCAGAA. Full variable domain (rest looked up from reference TRBV17 and TRBJ2-3): DTTVKQNPRYKLARVGKPVNLICSQTMNHDTMYWYQKKPNQAPKLLLFYYDKILNREADTFEKFQSSRPNNSFCSLYIGSAGLEYSAMYLCASSRANSAETLYFGSGTRLTVL.

As concerns this clone: Gene names denote mouse genes. The read finishes 4 residues shy of the CDR3 end, and the germline J gene is used to complete it. The genes are TRBV1 and TRBJ2-7; unclear D gene. V lost 1 base, J lost 2 bases, and 6 bases lay in between. The CDR3 is made up of 13 amino acids. Germline CDR1 and CDR2: NSQYPW and LRSPGD (reference sequence). The chain's CDR3 is CTCSAVPAYEQYF. The CDR3 bases that were read are TGCACCTGCAGTGCAGTCCCAGCCTAT.

In its sample, this clone was seen many times. Gene labels here are mouse ones. Coverage ceases 4 residues before the CDR3 finishes, and the germline J gene fills in the end. Other nucleotide sequences from this sample produce the same CDR3. The J gene is TRBJ2-3, the V gene TRBV17; D gene unclear. The CDR3 runs 12 residues. Trimming took 5 bases from V and 3 from J, leaving 6 bases between them. Germline loops: CDR1 MNHDT, CDR2 YYDKIL. The CDR3 reads CASSVRAETLYF. The sequenced part of the CDR3 DNA is TGTGCTAGCAGTGTCAGAGCAGAA.

This clone has just a few counts. The gene names here belong to mouse. The CDR3 end falls 4 residues outside the read, so it is completed with the germline J gene. The chain uses TRBV1 and TRBJ1-2, with TRBD1 matching over 7 bases. This CDR3 has 14 amino acids. J lost 0 bases, V lost 5 bases, and 3 bases had no gene match. Germline CDR1 NSQYPW, CDR2 LRSPGD (reference sequence). The CDR3 DNA, read in part, is TGCACCTGCAGTTGGGACAGTGCAAACTCC. It is translated as CTCSWDSANS. The full CDR3 is CTCSWDSANSDYTF.

In regard to this clone: Genes and germline are mouse. The read stops 4 residues short of the end of the CDR3; the missing end is completed from the germline J gene. The chain joins TRBV19 to TRBJ1-1; 10 nucleotides align to TRBD1. Germline CDR1 is FNHDT and CDR2 is SITEND (reference sequence). The CDR3 has 14 residues. The CDR3 here is CASSDRGRKTEVFF. The sequenced part of the CDR3 DNA is TGTGCCAGCAGTGACAGGGGGCGGAAAACA.

Of note for this clone: The germline and genes are mouse ones. The sequence runs out 4 residues before the end of the CDR3; the remainder is reconstructed from the germline J gene. The chain couples TRBV13-3 to TRBJ2-5; the match to TRBD1 covers 9 bases. This CDR3 comprises 15 residues. J was trimmed by 3 bases and V by 2 bases; bases with no gene match: 4. Germline CDR1 NNHDY, CDR2 SYVADS. The DNA read from the CDR3 is TGTGCCAGCAGTGAACAGGGGGCTGGGCAAGAC. It specifies CASSEQGAGQD. The full CDR3 protein reads CASSEQGAGQDTQYF.

The sample holds a few counts of this clone. Mouse gene names apply. The read gets to within 4 residues of the CDR3 end, and the germline J gene fills in the rest. The rearrangement joins TRBV19 to TRBJ2-3, with 13 bases identical to TRBD2. The CDR3 spans 17 residues. Germline values: CDR1 FNHDT, CDR2 SITEND (reference sequence). With 0 bases clipped from V and 0 bases from J, the junction kept 1 base outside the gene matches. The CDR3 protein is CASSIGTGGASAETLYF. CDR3 bases read: TGTGCCAGCAGTATAGGGACTGGGGGGGCTAGTGCAGAA.

Concerning this clone: All gene names here are mouse names. The chain's CDR3 is CASSLVPGQSNSDYTF. Partial CDR3 DNA: TGTGCCAGCTCTCTCGTCCCGGGACAATCAAACTCC. This chain joins TRBV12-1 and TRBJ1-2, with D possibly being TRBD1 (6 bases). The CDR3 extends 4 residues past the end of the read, so its final part is completed from the germline J gene. V was shortened by 0 bases and J by 0 bases, with 13 bases between the two germline ends. This CDR3 spans 16 amino acids. From germline, CDR1 is SGHSN and CDR2 HYEKVE.

This clone has more than one count but fewer than ten. Gene names are the mouse ones. The read terminates 4 residues ahead of where the CDR3 ends, so the germline J gene completes it. The same CDR3 arises from other DNA sequences in this sample as well. This chain joins TRBV5 and TRBJ2-1; 11 bases are a match to TRBD1. There are 15 residues in the CDR3. Looked up from germline, CDR1 is LGHNA and CDR2 is YNLKQL (reference sequence). The junction had 2 bases not matched to a gene; V was cut back by 1 base and J by 6 bases. CDR3 bases read: TGTGCCAGCAGCCAAGGGACAGGGGGCCTTGCT. Translated: CASSQGTGGLA. The entire CDR3 reads CASSQGTGGLAEQFF.

Notes on this clone: Mouse gene names apply. The read halts 4 residues ahead of the CDR3 end, with the missing end drawn from the germline J gene. The V gene is TRBV13-2, the J gene TRBJ2-7; TRBD2 aligns across 10 bases. CDR1 and CDR2 (germline): NNHNN, SYGAGS (reference sequence). This CDR3 spans 14 amino acids. The CDR3 sequence: CASGDLGGRDEQYF. The CDR3 DNA, read in part, is TGTGCCAGCGGTGATCTGGGGGGGCGCGAT.

Comments on this clone: Genes and germline are mouse. The read stops 4 residues short of the end of the CDR3; the missing end is completed from the germline J gene. The V and J genes are TRBV14 and TRBJ2-2, with D maybe TRBD1 (6 bases). With 2 bases removed from V and 0 bases from J, the gap between germline ends came to 11 bases. The CDR3 extends over 16 amino acids. The germline V gene has CDR1 SGHDT and CDR2 FRDEAV. The part of the CDR3 DNA that was read is TGTGCCAGCAGTTTGGCGGGACAAGCAAACACCGGG. This codes for CASSLAGQANTG. From start to end, the CDR3 is CASSLAGQANTGQLYF.

Note on this clone: Gene names and germline match the mouse. The CDR3 goes on 4 residues after the read ends, and that part is filled in from the germline J gene. Other DNA sequences in the sample encode the same CDR3. V usage is TRBV13-1 and J usage is TRBJ2-1, with D perhaps TRBD1 (5 bases). Trimming stripped 5 bases from V and 0 bases from J, with 9 bases between. The CDR3 consists of 14 residues. Per the germline V gene, CDR1 is NSHNY and CDR2 is SYGAGN. Incomplete CDR3 DNA: TGTGCCAGCAGCGAGACAGATAACTATGCT. Protein: CASSETDNYA. The whole CDR3 protein is CASSETDNYAEQFF.

A few counts support this clone. Here the gene names and germline are mouse. Coverage ceases 4 residues before the CDR3 finishes, and the germline J gene fills in the end. V gene TRBV5 combines with J gene TRBJ1-1, with TRBD1 matching over 8 bases. Germline assignment: CDR1 LGHNA and CDR2 YNLKQL (reference sequence). Unmatched junction bases numbered 2, after V lost 4 bases and J lost 4 bases. The CDR3 extends over 13 amino acids. The CDR3 bases that were read are TGTGCCAGCAGCCCCGACAGGGGCACA. Amino acid sequence: CASSPDRGT. The full CDR3 protein reads CASSPDRGTEVFF.

As to this clone: Germline and genes: mouse. The CDR3 goes on 4 residues after the read ends, and that part is filled in from the germline J gene. The chain couples TRBV1 to TRBJ2-3; a possible D gene is TRBD2 (6 bases). V was pared by 0 bases and J by 0 bases, with 16 bases between. The germline gives CDR1 NSQYPW, CDR2 LRSPGD (reference sequence). CDR3 length equals 18 residues. The CDR3 sequence: CTCSADRDGGTSAETLYF. CDR3 bases read: TGCACCTGCAGTGCAGATCGAGACGGGGGGACTAGTGCAGAA.

Worth noting for this clone: Genes and germline come from the mouse. The read terminates 3 residues ahead of where the CDR3 ends, so the germline J gene completes it. This chain links TRBV31 with TRBJ1-6, with 7 positions matching TRBD1. TRBJ1-6 is treated as an ORF (open reading frame) with a function not yet certain. Germline V gene lookup returns CDR1 GKSSPN and CDR2 SITVG. The CDR3 runs to 13 residues. Germline trimming cut 0 bases from V and 8 bases from J; bases unmatched to any gene: 1. The CDR3 region is CAWSLDRDSPLYF. The sequenced CDR3 bases are TGTGCCTGGAGTCTAGACAGGGATTCGCCC.

Notes on this clone: The germline and genes are mouse ones. CDR3: CASSPDRGGTGQLYF. CDR3 DNA (partial): TGTGCCAGCAGCCCGGACAGGGGGGGCACCGGG. This chain links TRBV19 with TRBJ2-2, with 10 nucleotides matching TRBD1. The read stops 4 residues short of the end of the CDR3; the missing end is completed from the germline J gene. V was clipped by 5 bases and J by 4 bases; unmatched bases: 5. The CDR3 extends over 15 amino acids. CDR1 FNHDT and CDR2 SITEND come from the germline V gene (reference sequence).

Notes on this clone: Mouse gene names apply. The DNA ends 4 residues before the CDR3 does, and the rest of the CDR3 is filled in from the germline J gene. The V and J genes are TRBV31 and TRBJ2-2, with D hard to call. Germline-derived CDR1 and CDR2 are GKSSPN and SITVG. The CDR3 consists of 15 residues. The V gene lost 0 bases and the J gene lost 0 bases, with 8 bases spanning the gap. CDR3 sequence: CAWSLDKTNTGQLYF. The covered CDR3 bases are TGTGCCTGGAGTCTAGACAAAACAAACACCGGG.